One and the same sample provided the 22 T cell receptor beta chains below, sequenced in a study of T cell responses to AZD1222 COVID-19 vaccine. TCRdb's copy holds only in-frame clones and misses some; the assay was immunoSEQ multiplex PCR. Of roughly 180,000 clones in the sample, about nine tenths are singletons; the top ten hold 2.5% to 3%. Specimen: peripheral blood, collected on day 0 of AZD1222 vaccination. The receptors were gathered from an adult in good health.

The genes are TRBV18 and TRBJ2-7; D possibly matches TRBD1 or TRBD2 (5 bases each). The CDR3 length is 17 residues. V gave up 8 bases and J gave up 0 bases, with 23 bases separating them. Germline V lookup: CDR1 KGHSH, CDR2 LQKENI. The CDR3 sequence is CASTQPRSSGLSYEQYF. The CDR3 DNA reads TGTGCCAGCACGCAACCCCGGTCCTCGGGGCTCTCCTACGAGCAGTACTTC.

In its sample, this clone was seen a few times. The rearrangement joins TRBV5-6 to TRBJ1-2; D uncertain. Trimming cost V 0 bases and J 7 bases, with 22 bases left between them. This CDR3 spans 17 amino acids. Germline assignment: CDR1 SGHDT and CDR2 YYEEEE. CDR3 region: CASSLEGNRAWIGGYTF. The CDR3 DNA is TGTGCCAGCAGCTTGGAGGGCAACCGGGCGTGGATCGGTGGCTACACCTTC.

The chain combines TRBV30 with TRBJ2-7; the D is unclear. Germline CDR1 reads GTSNPN; CDR2 reads SVGIG (reference sequence). V lost 1 base, J lost 3 bases, and 7 bases lay in between. This CDR3 is 12 amino acids long. As DNA, the CDR3 is TGTGCCTGGAGTGATGTTTTCTACGAGCAGTACTTC. The encoded protein is CAWSDVFYEQYF.

CDR3 bases: TGTGCCACCGCCAATTTGGCGGGAGGTTCCAATGAGCAGTTCTTC. Translated, it gives CATANLAGGSNEQFF. The rearrangement links TRBV2 to TRBJ2-1; 8 nucleotides agree with TRBD2. The J segment lost 6 bases and the V segment lost 10 bases, leaving 14 bases of the junction unmatched. Germline V gene sequence: CDR1 SNHLY, CDR2 FYNNEI. The CDR3 loop spans 15 amino acids. The variable domain in full, with the rest retrieved from reference TRBV2 and TRBJ2-1, is EPEVTQTPSHQVTQMGQEVILRCVPISNHLYFYWYRQILGQKVEFLVSFYNNEISEKSEIFDDQFSVERPDGSNFTLKIRSTKLEDSAMYFCATANLAGGSNEQFFGPGTRLTVL.

This chain joins TRBV5-1 and TRBJ2-3; 11 nucleotides line up with TRBD2. The CDR3 has 16 amino acids. Germline V gives CDR1 SGHRS, CDR2 YFSETQ. J lost 2 bases, V lost 4 bases, and 6 bases had no gene match. The CDR3 spells CASSVGLAVPTDTQYF. The CDR3 bases are TGCGCCAGCAGCGTGGGACTAGCGGTTCCCACAGATACGCAGTATTTT.

The chain combines TRBV4-2 with TRBJ2-5, with no clear D. This CDR3 is 15 amino acids long. V gave up 1 base and J gave up 4 bases, with 13 bases separating them. CDR1 LGHNA and CDR2 YNFKEQ come from the germline V gene. CDR3 region: CASSQGRGGRETQYF. The CDR3 bases are TGTGCCAGCAGCCAAGGGCGCGGCGGTCGAGAGACCCAGTACTTC.

The chain is built from TRBV5-4 and TRBJ2-2; D may be TRBD2 (5 bases). Germline-derived CDR1 and CDR2 are SGHNT and YYREEE (reference sequence). CDR3 length: 12 amino acids. The V end lost 4 bases, the J end lost 8 bases, and 9 bases lay between the germline ends. Here the CDR3 DNA reads TGTGCCAGCAGCCTAGCAGGTGGGGAGCTGTTTTTT. This translates into CASSLAGGELFF.

The V and J genes are TRBV30 and TRBJ2-7; 9 bases are shared with TRBD2. Looked up from germline, CDR1 is GTSNPN and CDR2 is SVGIG (reference sequence). CDR3 size: 14 residues. J gave up 3 bases and V 4 bases, and 7 bases lay outside the gene matches. This CDR3 reads CAWTSGNLYYEQYF. The CDR3 bases are TGTGCCTGGACTAGCGGGAATCTGTACTACGAGCAGTACTTC.

The chain uses TRBV5-6 and TRBJ2-7; 8 bases are a match to TRBD1. CDR3 size: 14 residues. CDR1 is SGHDT, CDR2 YYEEEE, per germline. V was clipped by 3 bases and J by 1 base; unmatched bases: 3. This CDR3 reads CASSSGQGSYEQYF. The CDR3 bases are TGTGCCAGCAGCTCTGGACAGGGATCCTACGAGCAGTACTTC.

The chain couples TRBV18 to TRBJ1-4; 8 nucleotides align to TRBD1. V lost 1 base to trimming and J lost 3 bases; unmatched junction nucleotides: 7. The CDR3 has 17 residues. From germline, CDR1 is KGHSH and CDR2 LQKENI. CDR3 sequence: CASSPRQGAVANEKLFF. Written as DNA, the CDR3 is TGTGCCAGCTCACCACGGCAGGGGGCGGTGGCTAATGAAAAACTGTTTTTT. Variable domain in full (rest from reference TRBV18 and TRBJ1-4): NAGVMQNPRHLVRRRGQEARLRCSPMKGHSHVYWYRQLPEEGLKFMVYLQKENIIDESGMPKERFSAEFPKEGPSILRIQQVVRGDSAAYFCASSPRQGAVANEKLFFGSGTQLSVL.

This clone occurred once. This chain joins TRBV19 and TRBJ2-7; 9 bases fit TRBD2. CDR3 length equals 15 residues. The junction had 6 bases not matched to a gene; V was cut back by 3 bases and J by 3 bases. Germline V CDR1 and CDR2: LNHDA, SQIVND (reference sequence). CDR3 region: CASSMTSGNFYEQYF. The CDR3 DNA reads as TGTGCCAGTAGTATGACTAGCGGAAACTTCTACGAGCAGTACTTC.

The chain couples TRBV6-6 to TRBJ1-2; unclear D gene. The CDR3 totals 15 residues. V lost 2 bases, J lost 7 bases, and 17 bases lay in between. The germline V gene encodes CDR1 MNHNY and CDR2 SVGAGI (reference sequence). The CDR3 region has the DNA TGTGCCAGCAGTTACGCAGAATGGTCGGGGTTTGGCTACACCTTC. It encodes CASSYAEWSGFGYTF.

The chain carries TRBV24-1 and TRBJ2-2; TRBD1 matches at 9 bases. V was pared by 7 bases and J by 3 bases, with 5 bases of the junction left unmatched. In germline, CDR1 is KGHDR, CDR2 SFDVKD. The CDR3 is 15 amino acids. The CDR3 reads CATREGQGDTGELFF. For the CDR3, the DNA is TGTGCCACCAGGGAGGGACAGGGCGACACCGGGGAGCTGTTTTTT.

The rearrangement links TRBV7-2 to TRBJ2-1; maybe TRBD2 (5 bases). V was cut by 0 bases and J by 6 bases, with 6 bases left in between. This CDR3 region has 13 residues. Germline CDR1 and CDR2: SGHTA and FQGNSA. Here the CDR3 DNA reads TGTGCCAGCAGCTTAGCTCGGGGCAATGAGCAGTTCTTC. It specifies CASSLARGNEQFF.

The chain combines TRBV5-5 with TRBJ2-4; 12 positions match TRBD2. The germline V gene encodes CDR1 SGHKS and CDR2 YYEKEE (reference sequence). The CDR3 has 20 amino acids. After removal of 0 bases from V and 0 bases from J, the junction contained 10 bases not matched to a gene. The CDR3 sequence is CASSLDPGLAGLRAKNIQYF. The CDR3 DNA sequence: TGTGCCAGCAGCTTGGATCCCGGACTAGCGGGACTTCGAGCCAAAAACATTCAGTACTTC.

The chain uses TRBV29-1 and TRBJ1-1; D is ambiguous. V was pared by 4 bases and J by 0 bases, with 9 bases between. CDR3 length: 13 amino acids. Per the germline V gene, CDR1 is SQVTM and CDR2 is ANQGSEA. The CDR3 nucleotides read TGCAGCGTTGCTGAGGGAATGAACACTGAAGCTTTCTTT. Protein: CSVAEGMNTEAFF.

The DNA for the CDR3 is TGTGCCAGCAGCGGACCCAACTATGGCTACACCTTC. It translates to CASSGPNYGYTF. The V and J genes are TRBV7-9 and TRBJ1-2; no firm D call. V lost 5 bases and J 2 bases, leaving 6 bases between the germline ends. The CDR3 contains 12 residues. CDR1 and CDR2 (germline): SEHNR, FQNEAQ (reference sequence).

The rearrangement joins TRBV28 to TRBJ1-5, with D possibly matching TRBD1 (6 bases). Germline V gives CDR1 MDHEN, CDR2 SYDVKM. The germline V and J ends were trimmed by 2 bases and 7 bases, with 9 bases remaining between them. The CDR3 is made up of 13 amino acids. This chain's CDR3 is CASSLGRGQPQHF. The CDR3 DNA follows: TGTGCCAGCAGTTTAGGCAGGGGCCAGCCCCAGCATTTT.

The J gene is TRBJ1-2, the V gene TRBV6-4; a possible D gene is TRBD1 (6 bases). Germline V gene lookup returns CDR1 MRHNA and CDR2 SNTAGT. The CDR3 runs 15 residues. V was pared by 5 bases and J by 5 bases, with 18 bases between. CDR3 DNA sequence: TGTGCCAGCAGTCCGGACAGTCACGTAACATATGGCTACACCTTC. It specifies CASSPDSHVTYGYTF.

The genes are TRBV5-1 and TRBJ2-1; no definite D call. Germline V gene data show CDR1 as SGHRS and CDR2 as YFSETQ. The CDR3 covers 11 residues. Trimming stripped 3 bases from V and 9 bases from J, with 7 bases between. The DNA of the CDR3 is TGCGCCAGCAGCTGGATGCTTGAGCAGTTCTTC. Its translation: CASSWMLEQFF. The variable domain in full, with the rest retrieved from reference TRBV5-1 and TRBJ2-1, is KAGVTQTPRYLIKTRGQQVTLSCSPISGHRSVSWYQQTPGQGLQFLFEYFSETQRNKGNFPGRFSGRQFSNSRSEMNVSTLELGDSALYLCASSWMLEQFFGPGTRLTVL.

CDR3 DNA: TGTGCCAGTAGTATTCGAGGAGGGACAGTAAACACTGAAGCTTTCTTT. It encodes CASSIRGGTVNTEAFF. This rearrangement joins TRBV19 to TRBJ1-1, with 7 bases fitting TRBD1. With V trimmed by 3 bases and J by 2 bases, 9 bases remained unmatched. CDR3 size: 16 residues. Germline lookup yields CDR1 LNHDA and CDR2 SQIVND (reference sequence).

The chain is built from TRBV9 and TRBJ1-2; 8 bases are a match to TRBD1. Trimming removed 5 bases from V and 1 base from J; junction bases left unmatched: 10. The CDR3 spans 16 residues. The germline CDR1 and CDR2 sequences are SGDLS and YYNGEE. The CDR3 loop is CASSETRGRVNYGYTF. In DNA form, the CDR3 reads TGTGCCAGCAGTGAGACCAGGGGGCGGGTTAACTATGGCTACACCTTC.